Shown below are 2 T cell receptor beta chains from a single sample sequenced in a study of cytomegalovirus exposure and HLA in healthy donors. Primers: 60 Vbeta forward and 13 Jbeta reverse. Produced via immunoSEQ multiplex PCR; TCRdb's table is partial and in-frame only. The table records about 230,000 clones, about 89% of them present only once. The specimen was PBMCs. The origin of the receptors is a woman under 30 in good health and CMV-seronegative.

The chain couples TRBV10-3 to TRBJ2-1; TRBD2 agrees at 8 bases. The ends lost 6 bases at V and 8 bases at J; junction bases unmatched: 15. CDR1 is ENHRY, CDR2 SYGVKD, per germline. The CDR3 covers 16 residues. CDR3 sequence: CAIREPGLGLGYEQFF. CDR3 nucleotides: TGTGCCATCAGAGAACCGGGACTAGGGTTGGGGTATGAGCAGTTCTTC.

The chain is built from TRBV2 and TRBJ2-5; D is perhaps TRBD1 (6 bases). The J call could be wrong; TRBJ2-7 is a better fit for the DNA end. This CDR3 is 13 amino acids long. Germline V gene data show CDR1 as SNHLY and CDR2 as FYNNEI. The DNA for the CDR3 is TGTGCCACTACTTCTGGACAGTCCGGCGAGCAGTACTTC. Encoded protein: CATTSGQSGEQYF.